The 11 T cell receptor beta chains presented below share a single source sample, sequenced in a study of blood T cell repertoires in COVID-19. The repertoire was sequenced with immunoSEQ multiplex PCR; TCRdb's copy has only in-frame clones and lacks some. The sample shows roughly 75,000 clones, 70% to 85% of them seen only once. The sample was peripheral blood. These receptors all stem from a woman aged 65 to 85 with acute or convalescent COVID-19.

V usage is TRBV7-2 and J usage is TRBJ1-6; 8 nucleotides line up with TRBD1. V dropped 4 bases and J dropped 8; count of bases not matched to a gene: 4. Germline CDR1 reads SGHTA; CDR2 reads FQGNSA. The CDR3 contains 14 residues. The CDR3, as DNA: TGTGCCAGCAGCTCCGACAGGGGATATTCACCCCTCCACTTT. It yields the protein CASSSDRGYSPLHF.

The V and J genes are TRBV19 and TRBJ2-5; no clear D gene. Trimming shortened V by 5 bases and J by 1 base, and 11 bases separated the two germline ends. Germline V gives CDR1 LNHDA, CDR2 SQIVND (reference sequence). The CDR3 covers 14 residues. The CDR3 nucleotides read TGTGCCAGTAGTTCCTCAGGAATCCAAGAGACCCAGTACTTC. Amino acid sequence: CASSSSGIQETQYF.

This clone was picked up a small number of times. The chain is built from TRBV27 and TRBJ2-1; maybe TRBD1 (6 bases). V was cut by 8 bases and J by 5 bases, with 19 bases left in between. Germline V lookup: CDR1 MNHEY, CDR2 SMNVEV (reference sequence). The CDR3 is made up of 15 amino acids. The CDR3 protein is CASRRPTGLNNEQFF. The CDR3, as DNA: TGTGCCAGCCGTCGCCCCACAGGGTTAAACAATGAGCAGTTCTTC.

CDR3 bases: TGTGCCAGCAGCACTACTAGCGGGGTTTACAATGAGCAGTTCTTC. This translates into CASSTTSGVYNEQFF. This chain connects TRBV7-2 to TRBJ2-1, with 10 positions matching TRBD2. Trimming removed 5 bases from V and 4 bases from J; junction bases left unmatched: 5. The CDR3 is made up of 15 amino acids. CDR1 is SGHTA and CDR2 is FQGNSA in the germline V gene.

This sequence joins TRBV10-3 and TRBJ2-3, with D possibly matching TRBD2 (6 bases). V lost 7 bases to trimming and J lost 5 bases, with 10 bases between them. Germline V lookup: CDR1 ENHRY, CDR2 SYGVKD. CDR3 length: 12 amino acids. The CDR3 protein is CAITGDLDTQYF. CDR3 nucleotide sequence: TGTGCCATCACCGGGGACTTAGATACGCAGTATTTT.

This clone was counted once. The chain recombines TRBV3-1 (or the pseudogene TRBV3-2) with TRBJ1-6; possibly TRBD1 for D (5 bases). V was shortened by 6 bases and J by 5 bases, with 11 bases between the two germline ends. The germline V gene encodes CDR1 LGHDT and CDR2 YNNKEL (reference sequence). This CDR3 spans 14 amino acids. In DNA form, the CDR3 reads TGTGCCAGCAGAGACATAGGGGATAATTCACCCCTCCACTTT. Its protein is CASRDIGDNSPLHF.

The genes are TRBV30 and TRBJ2-2; D remains unclear. The V end lost 0 bases, the J end lost 3 bases, and 14 bases lay between the germline ends. This CDR3 is built from 16 residues. Germline assignment: CDR1 GTSNPN and CDR2 SVGIG (reference sequence). CDR3 region: CAWSVLAPSDTGELFF. CDR3 bases: TGTGCCTGGAGTGTCCTCGCCCCTTCGGACACCGGGGAGCTGTTTTTT.

This chain connects TRBV7-8 to TRBJ1-5, with no clear D. V was clipped by 1 base and J by 2 bases, with 15 bases between them. The CDR3 length is 17 residues. Germline loops: CDR1 SGHVS, CDR2 FQNEAQ. Here the CDR3 DNA reads TGTGCCAGCAGCTTAGTGCACAGCCGGCAAGGCAATCAGCCCCAGCATTTT. Protein: CASSLVHSRQGNQPQHF.

This clone is a singleton in its sample. The V call is TRBV27, the J call TRBJ2-1, with TRBD2 matching over 8 bases. Trimming at V came to 8 bases and at J to 0 bases, leaving 6 bases not matched to a gene. This CDR3 contains 15 residues. Germline assignment: CDR1 MNHEY and CDR2 SMNVEV (reference sequence). CDR3 DNA sequence: TGTGCCAGCGGCTTAGCGGGAACCTCCTACAATGAGCAGTTCTTC. It is translated as CASGLAGTSYNEQFF.

The chain carries TRBV16 and TRBJ1-1; D is perhaps TRBD1 (5 bases). The CDR3 contains 13 residues. Trimming removed 6 bases at V and 1 base at J, with 9 bases between. Germline V lookup: CDR1 KGHSY, CDR2 FQNENV. The CDR3: CASSLGGNTEAFF. In DNA, the CDR3 is TGTGCCAGCAGTCTGGGGGGGAACACTGAAGCTTTCTTT.

A few counts support this clone. CDR3 bases: TGTGCCAGCAGTGCCTTAGACAGGGAATTGGATGAGCAGTTCTTC. It is translated as CASSALDRELDEQFF. This chain uses TRBV2 with TRBJ2-1; 7 nucleotides align to TRBD1. Per germline, CDR1 SNHLY and CDR2 FYNNEI. The CDR3 sequence is 15 residues long. V dropped 4 bases and J dropped 8; count of bases not matched to a gene: 11.